Below are 16 T cell receptor beta chains sequenced from a single sample in a study of T cell changes during pregnancy in multiple sclerosis. The repertoire was sequenced with immunoSEQ multiplex PCR; TCRdb's copy has only in-frame clones and lacks some. The table shows more than 70,000 clones, with about 91% occurring only once. Sequenced material: peripheral blood, taken before pregnancy. Every receptor here comes from a female donor with multiple sclerosis, enrolled in a pregnancy study.

V usage is TRBV6-5 and J usage is TRBJ2-7, with 7 bases lining up with TRBD1. This CDR3 comprises 14 residues. The J segment lost 3 bases and the V segment lost 7 bases, leaving 9 bases of the junction unmatched. Germline V gene sequence: CDR1 MNHEY, CDR2 SVGAGI. The CDR3 region is CASKLQDRSYEQYF. CDR3 in DNA: TGTGCCAGCAAGTTACAGGACAGGAGCTACGAGCAGTACTTC.

This clone has just one count. The sample holds other DNA sequences that translate to the same CDR3. The chain recombines TRBV5-1 with TRBJ2-7; D gene ambiguous. The V gene lost 2 bases and the J gene lost 4 bases, with 7 bases spanning the gap. CDR1 is SGHRS, CDR2 YFSETQ, per germline. This CDR3 is 12 amino acids long. The CDR3 spells CASSLGAYEQYF. CDR3 coding DNA: TGCGCCAGCAGCTTAGGAGCTTACGAGCAGTACTTC. Full variable domain (missing parts from reference TRBV5-1 and TRBJ2-7): KAGVTQTPRYLIKTRGQQVTLSCSPISGHRSVSWYQQTPGQGLQFLFEYFSETQRNKGNFPGRFSGRQFSNSRSEMNVSTLELGDSALYLCASSLGAYEQYFGPGTRLTVT.

J is TRBJ2-7 and V is TRBV6-5, with TRBD2 as a possible D gene (6 bases). CDR3 length: 16 amino acids. Trimming took 2 bases from V and 4 from J, leaving 18 bases between them. In germline, CDR1 is MNHEY, CDR2 SVGAGI. The CDR3 DNA reads as TGTGCCAGCAGTTACCTTATCACGGGGGATAGGTACGAGCAGTACTTC. The encoded protein is CASSYLITGDRYEQYF.

This sequence joins TRBV5-1 and TRBJ1-1, with D tentatively TRBD1 (5 bases). Germline V gives CDR1 SGHRS, CDR2 YFSETQ. CDR3 size: 14 residues. The V and J ends lost 7 bases and 2 bases respectively, with 15 bases between them. CDR3 nucleotide sequence: TGCGCCAGCCGGAGGGGAGGAGGCAACACTGAAGCTTTCTTT. Protein product: CASRRGGGNTEAFF.

The chain links TRBV11-2 to TRBJ1-3; TRBD1 is a possible D gene (6 bases). Germline lookup yields CDR1 SGHAT and CDR2 FQNNGV. The CDR3 loop spans 17 amino acids. The V and J ends lost 4 bases and 0 bases respectively, with 16 bases between them. CDR3 amino acids: CASSYRTVGFSGNTIYF. The CDR3 DNA sequence: TGTGCCAGCAGCTACCGGACAGTTGGGTTCTCTGGAAACACCATATATTTT.

J is TRBJ1-2 and V is TRBV5-4, with 7 bases aligning to TRBD1. The CDR3 consists of 15 residues. Germline V gene lookup returns CDR1 SGHNT and CDR2 YYREEE (reference sequence). The V and J ends lost 10 bases and 1 base, in that order; junction bases with no gene match: 13. DNA of the CDR3: TGTGCCTCTATGGAGCAGGGGGGTCTTAACTATGGCTACACCTTC. Translation gives CASMEQGGLNYGYTF.

V usage is TRBV18 and J usage is TRBJ1-2; D perhaps matches TRBD1 (6 bases). CDR1 and CDR2 (germline): KGHSH, LQKENI. This CDR3 spans 13 amino acids. V lost 1 base and J 8 bases, leaving 11 bases between the germline ends. Written as DNA, the CDR3 is TGTGCCAGCTCACCACTGGCAGGGGACGGCTACACCTTC. Amino acids: CASSPLAGDGYTF. The variable domain in full, completed from reference TRBV18 and TRBJ1-2, reads NAGVMQNPRHLVRRRGQEARLRCSPMKGHSHVYWYRQLPEEGLKFMVYLQKENIIDESGMPKERFSAEFPKEGPSILRIQQVVRGDSAAYFCASSPLAGDGYTFGSGTRLTVV.

J is TRBJ2-7 and V is TRBV2; D possibly corresponds to TRBD1 (6 bases). Looked up from germline, CDR1 is SNHLY and CDR2 is FYNNEI. This CDR3 comprises 14 residues. Trimming took off 6 bases at V and 2 bases at J, with 14 bases between the two ends. The CDR3 nucleotides read TGTGCCAGCAGAACCGACAGGCCAACCTACGAGCAGTACTTC. Its translation is CASRTDRPTYEQYF.

V is TRBV5-1 and J is TRBJ1-4; D might be TRBD1 (5 bases). Looked up from germline, CDR1 is SGHRS and CDR2 is YFSETQ. This CDR3 spans 15 amino acids. V lost 3 bases to trimming and J lost 5 bases, with 14 bases between them. The CDR3 here is CASSSEGKGNEKLFF. The DNA of the CDR3 is TGCGCCAGCAGCTCCGAAGGGAAGGGGAATGAAAAACTGTTTTTT.

The chain is built from TRBV27 and TRBJ2-1; tentatively, D is TRBD2 (6 bases). Between the trimmed V and J ends, which lost 8 bases and 7 bases, there was a span of 15 bases. The CDR3 runs to 13 residues. Germline CDR1 and CDR2: MNHEY and SMNVEV (reference sequence). CDR3 nucleotide sequence: TGTGCCAGCGGGGGGTTTGGAGGGAATGAGCAGTTCTTC. This sequence encodes CASGGFGGNEQFF.

In its sample, this clone was seen once. This sequence joins TRBV10-3 and TRBJ2-1; 9 bases match TRBD1. V was pared by 0 bases and J by 9 bases, with 6 bases of the junction left unmatched. This CDR3 region has 15 residues. The V gene's germline CDR1 is ENHRY and CDR2 SYGVKD. CDR3 nucleotides: TGTGCCATCAGTGAGTCGGGGACAGGGTTGTTTGAGCAGTTCTTC. Translating gives CAISESGTGLFEQFF.

The chain joins TRBV6-4 to TRBJ2-1, with TRBD1 as a possible D gene (6 bases). CDR1 and CDR2 from the germline V gene are MRHNA and SNTAGT. V was clipped by 6 bases and J by 4 bases, with 13 bases between them. The CDR3 spans 14 residues. DNA of the CDR3: TGTGCCAGCAGCCTCCGGGACAATTACAATGAGCAGTTCTTC. Its translation: CASSLRDNYNEQFF.

The chain is built from TRBV5-1 and TRBJ1-2; 12 nucleotides line up with TRBD1. Unmatched junction bases numbered 10, after V lost 1 base and J lost 6 bases. Per germline, CDR1 SGHRS and CDR2 YFSETQ. This CDR3 is 17 amino acids long. The CDR3 here is CASSLNPGTGGDNGYTF. DNA of the CDR3: TGCGCCAGCAGCTTGAACCCCGGGACAGGGGGCGATAATGGCTACACCTTC.

The chain uses TRBV5-1 and TRBJ2-7; TRBD1 is a possible D gene (5 bases). The germline V and J ends were trimmed by 7 bases and 5 bases, with 16 bases remaining between them. Looked up from germline, CDR1 is SGHRS and CDR2 is YFSETQ. The CDR3 contains 13 residues. For the CDR3, the DNA is TGCGCCAGCTCCCATGGACACAACCACGAGCAGTACTTC. It is translated as CASSHGHNHEQYF.

This clone appeared once. CDR3 loop: CASRPRGTDTQYF. Here the CDR3 DNA reads TGTGCCAGCAGACCCCGAGGCACAGATACGCAGTATTTT. The chain recombines TRBV6-6 with TRBJ2-3, with D uncertain. The V end lost 6 bases, the J end lost 1 base, and 8 bases lay between the germline ends. Germline-derived CDR1 and CDR2 are MNHNY and SVGAGI (reference sequence). This CDR3 is 13 amino acids long.

The rearrangement uses TRBV28 and TRBJ2-3; 14 nucleotides match TRBD2. The V and J ends lost 8 bases and 1 base, in that order; junction bases with no gene match: 11. The germline CDR1 and CDR2 sequences are MDHEN and SYDVKM. The CDR3 covers 18 residues. The CDR3 spells CASLRTSGRSAGTDTQYF. The DNA of the CDR3 is TGTGCCAGCCTTAGGACTAGCGGGAGGTCGGCTGGCACAGATACGCAGTATTTT.